The clone carrying this TCR beta chain was seen more than once but under ten times. As yet, its antigen is unknown. The sample comes from a study of metastatic and nonmetastatic thyroid tumors. Overall study context: Repertoire comparison spanned blood and tumor or nodule tissue of malignant and benign thyroid patients.

General study results and limits: In blood and tumor, TCR beta diversity was reportedly significantly higher in malignant thyroid tumors than in benign nodules.

Per the original data handling: Differences in CDR3 between clinicopathological groups were drawn on to build a classifier intended to discriminate distant-metastatic papillary thyroid cancer patients. TCRdb re-called the PCR reads through MiXCR. It is TCRdb's table, rather than the study itself, that gives the V and J calls and clone size. Here the sample spans fewer than 40,000 clones, under 40% being singletons. Germline lookup yields CDR1 SNHLY and CDR2 FYNNEI. The CDR3 runs 14 residues. V was clipped by 6 bases and J by 5 bases; unmatched bases: 9. Each patient came to thyroid surgery without any prior treatment (of any kind).

The V call is TRBV2, the J call TRBJ1-2; 7 bases fit TRBD1. Input material: tumor tissue. The clonotype originates from a female donor with papillary thyroid cancer or a benign thyroid nodule (not recorded which). Some clones in this sample may be carry-over from other donors' samples. The CDR3 sequence: CASRSWDRGYGYTF. CDR3 DNA sequence: TGTGCCAGCAGGTCCTGGGACAGAGGATATGGCTACACCTTC. Full variable domain (remainder filled in from reference TRBV2 and TRBJ1-2): EPEVTQTPSHQVTQMGQEVILRCVPISNHLYFYWYRQILGQKVEFLVSFYNNEISEKSEIFDDQFSVERPDGSNFTLKIRSTKLEDSAMYFCASRSWDRGYGYTFGSGTRLTVV.